Described below is a single T cell receptor beta chain sequence and its context. Antigen specificity is unknown. The data stem from a study of identical twins' blood T cells. The study's findings and limits: Shared CDR3 clonotype counts tracked mainly the product of cloneset sizes. Each donor's most abundant TCRbeta clonotypes shared more CDR3 sequences with her twin than unrelated donors. Even for out-of-frame TCRbeta, twins reportedly shared V gene usage much more than unrelated donors.

Six healthy women, forming three identical twin pairs, donated samples. Germline V lookup: CDR1 DFQATT, CDR2 SNEGSKA (reference sequence). The CDR3 consists of 15 residues. Losses at the gene ends were 6 bases for V and 5 bases for J; bases not matched to a gene: 8. MiXCR, run by TCRdb on the 5' RACE reads, gives a single entry per CDR3 protein. The sample has roughly 380,000 distinct CDR3 sequences, 28% seen once. This sequence originates from a woman aged 18 to 55 in good health. Sequenced input: PBMCs. The chain employs TRBV20-1 and TRBJ2-1, with 12 nucleotides matching TRBD2. In nucleotides, the CDR3 is TGCAGTGCGCGGACTAGCGGGACGCCAGACAATGAGCAGTTCTTC. It yields the protein CSARTSGTPDNEQFF.